This T cell receptor (beta chain) was observed in a study of T cells in Graves' hyperthyroidism and ophthalmopathy (dated by TCRdb to about 2019). Regarding the complete study: To identify TCR V-J signatures that set the groups apart, the researchers used a discovery cohort of 95 to 100 patients, made up of some 41 with Graves' ophthalmopathy and some 56 with stable Graves' hyperthyroidism. The 75 to 100 discovery patients were randomly divided into training and test sets at a 7:3 ratio. According to the paper, TCR Vbeta CDR3 sequencing was carried out on over 130 peripheral blood samples, which came from fewer than 50 ophthalmopathy, fewer than 80 hyperthyroidism and around 17 progressor patients. The study also compared thyroid tissue and blood T-cell repertoires from a handful of Graves' hyperthyroidism patients. Whether ophthalmopathy could be predicted prospectively was tested in an independent validation cohort made up of roughly 20 hyperthyroidism patients plus 17 patients who later progressed to ophthalmopathy. Once sampling was done, hyperthyroidism patients were given methimazole at a starting dose of 30 mg daily, whereas ophthalmopathy patients were given high-dose intravenous methylprednisolone. Results and caveats for the whole study, not just this receptor: Sample size was not statistically predetermined, and investigators were not blinded to group allocation. Ophthalmopathy was separated from stable hyperthyroidism by a 13 V-J signature model, with approximately 90% sensitivity and approximately 81% specificity obtained in cross-validation and 80%/75% obtained in testing. Most expanded thyroid clonotypes (frequency above 0.001) were also detected in blood, suggesting blood repertoires may reflect thyroid immune responses. During validation, the model predicted progression to ophthalmopathy a median of approximately 6.5 months ahead of onset, with more than 60% sensitivity and around 72% specificity.

At least ten counts were recorded for this clonotype. The antigen this receptor binds is unknown. Base-call qualities are not available, and no considerably larger clone is one nucleotide away. The germline V gene supplies CDR1 SGHRS and CDR2 YFSETQ. The junction shows trimming of 3 bases on V and 4 bases on J, and the gene matches do not reach 15 bases of it. The CDR3 contains 19 residues, cysteine and phenylalanine counted. Only the CDR3 part of the read is kept: 57 bases, read in frame from the first base. Amplification of TCR beta CDR3 regions was carried out from RNA transcripts. For the first round of RT-PCR on the TCR CDR3, the HTBI primer set was used together with the Qiagen OneStep RT-PCR kit. Libraries were constructed in a second round of multiplex PCR, after which size selection and purification were carried out. Sequencing of the libraries was done on an Illumina HiSeq2000 using paired-end 100 bp reads. The authors' pipeline ran thus. SOAPnuke was used to process the raw data, throwing out any read that contained adapters or uncalled bases, had a mean Phred below 15, or lacked an exact constant-primer or identifier match. High-quality paired reads were merged with COPE v1.2.5, and unique nucleotide sequences were defined as clonotypes. MiTCR v1.1 was used to align the clonotypes against IMGT TRBV, TRBD and TRBJ reference segments. Only V-J combinations with frequency above 0.0001, covering about 99% of repertoires, were analysed. The TCS score was defined as F50 (clonal expansion) divided by E x V (chaos), with BLOSUM62-based TCRdist calculated between CDR3 peptides within each V-J. Welch's t-statistics and random forest reduced roughly 500 V-J features to under 15, which were used in a naive Bayes classifier (R e1071). The similarity between thyroid and blood repertoires was quantified using the Morisita-Horn index. Clones were called with MiXCR by TCRdb after fastp trimmed the public reads at Q25, and only in-frame beta chains were retained. Rows are combined by CDR3 protein, so each entry shows the most common genes and DNA. The V and J calls, along with clone size, are taken from TCRdb and not from the paper's own processing. The sample includes about 570,000 distinct CDR3 sequences, with roughly 50% observed a single time. The leading ten clones occupy roughly 20% of the sample.

The study excluded patients with uncontrolled infections, other autoimmune diseases, pregnancy or lactation. Diagnoses were established on the basis of clinical symptoms, serum thyroxine and TRAb, thyroid ultrasound, and orbital computed tomography. Trizol reagent was used to extract total RNA, and RNA quality was then checked on an Agilent 2100 Bioanalyzer. The sequenced sample was peripheral blood or thyroid tissue (not recorded which). The chain is made from TRBV5-1 and TRBJ1-3; TRBD1 matches 11 bases in the middle. The sequence came from an adult woman with Graves' disease, either hyperthyroidism or ophthalmopathy (not recorded which). The sequenced DNA: TGCGCCAGCAGCTGGACAGGGGGCCAAGGCTCCTTGTCCGGAAACACCATATATTTT. Its amino acids are CASSWTGGQGSLSGNTIYF.